This T cell receptor beta chain stems from a study of regulatory T cells in long-lasting Graves disease. In the study overall: More than 5 years of antithyroid drugs with positive TSH receptor antibodies defined persistent Graves' disease.

Time point described: persistent/refractory GD, antithyroid drugs over 5 years with positive TRAb. With RNA extracted from PBMCs as input, the TCR library was made. A remark on this clonotype: Antigen unknown.

Construction of TCR beta libraries relied on iRepertoire HTBI primers and on Arm-PCR targeting CDR3 regions. TCRdb reprocessed the multiplex PCR reads via MiXCR and lists one record per CDR3 protein. The sample includes 300,000 to 400,000 distinct CDR3 sequences, about 19% of them seen just once. Study-wide points: The researchers studied only peripheral blood, not thyroid tissue.

This material consisted of peripheral blood mononuclear cells (PBMCs), taken when the disease was refractory, from a patient treated with antithyroid drugs. This receptor was taken from a female donor with Graves disease.

CDR3 bases: TGTGCCAGCAGCCAAGATCCGGGACAGGGCACAGATACGCAGTATTTT. Translated, it gives CASSQDPGQGTDTQYF. This chain uses TRBV14 with TRBJ2-3; 8 positions agree with TRBD1. CDR1 SGHDN and CDR2 FVKESK come from the germline V gene. The CDR3 totals 16 residues. The V gene end was trimmed by 0 bases and the J gene end by 1 base; junction bases not matched to a gene: 3.